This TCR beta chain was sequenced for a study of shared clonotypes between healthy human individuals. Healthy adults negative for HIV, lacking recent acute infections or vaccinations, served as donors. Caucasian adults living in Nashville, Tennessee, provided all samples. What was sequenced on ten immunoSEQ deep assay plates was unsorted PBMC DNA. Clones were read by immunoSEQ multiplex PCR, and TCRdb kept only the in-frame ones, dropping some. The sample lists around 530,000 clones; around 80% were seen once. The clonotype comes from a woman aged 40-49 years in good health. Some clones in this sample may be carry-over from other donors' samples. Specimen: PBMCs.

For the CDR3, the DNA is TGTGCCAGCAGCTTAGGGGGAGGGCCCGGGGAGCTGTTTTTT. Translating it yields CASSLGGGPGELFF. The genes are TRBV11-1 and TRBJ2-2; 7 nucleotides agree with TRBD2. With 1 base clipped from V and 6 bases from J, the junction kept 2 bases outside the gene matches. Germline CDR1 reads SGHAT; CDR2 reads FQDESV (reference sequence). The CDR3 contains 14 residues.